The following is a T cell receptor beta chain sequence with its context. Its antigen is currently not known. The input lacks base qualities; no much larger clone sits a single base away. Deletion took 8 bases off V and 6 bases off J, with a span of 13 bases between the germline ends. The CDR3, from cysteine to phenylalanine, totals 13 residues. Just the 39-base CDR3 DNA is kept, in frame starting at base 1. CDR1 SNHLY and CDR2 FYNNEI were looked up in the germline V gene. Receptor libraries were prepared by RT-PCR. Reads for this sample came from an Illumina HiSeq 2500. Through fastp at Q25 and MiXCR, TCRdb rebuilt clones from the public reads, retaining in-frame beta chains. Under each unique CDR3 protein, matching rows form one entry showing the most common genes and DNA. Present in this sample are around 760,000 distinct CDR3 sequences, about 14% of which were seen just once. The biggest ten clones account for around 6.5% of the sample.

This entry belongs to a study of response to subunit inactivated influenza vaccine (dated by TCRdb to between 2017 and 2018). Background on the whole study: To follow how T cells responded to a trivalent subunit inactivated influenza vaccine, the researchers relied on deep quantitative profiling of the T cell receptor repertoire. The research as a whole found: According to the authors, only a limited number of new T cells may be recruited by each seasonal influenza vaccination.

This receptor was identified in a man in his fifties who received an inactivated influenza vaccine. Donor details come from another sample of the same person, matched by shared clones. This material consisted of PBMCs from blood, taken 14 days before vaccination. The rearranged chain carries TRBV2 and TRBJ2-2; the D segment might be TRBD1 or TRBD2, since each matches 7 bases. Here the CDR3 is given as CASGRGGPGELFF. The DNA sequence reads TGTGCCAGCGGCAGGGGGGGCCCCGGGGAGCTGTTTTTT.